Listed here are 28 T cell receptor beta chains from one sample, sequenced in a study of T cells in Graves' hyperthyroidism and ophthalmopathy. RNA transcripts gave rise to amplified TCR beta CDR3 regions. Initially, a first-round RT-PCR of the TCR CDR3 employed the HTBI primer set. Each CDR3 protein gets one entry after TCRdb re-called the multiplex PCR reads with MiXCR. This table holds roughly 570,000 distinct CDR3 sequences, about half found once. Source material: peripheral blood or thyroid tissue (not recorded which). The receptors derive from a woman between 18 and 29 years old with Graves' hyperthyroidism.

This clonotype was seen at least ten times. V usage is TRBV30 and J usage is TRBJ1-2; D is undetermined. The CDR3 length is 13 residues. Trimming cost V 5 bases and J 2 bases, with 12 bases left between them. The germline V gene has CDR1 GTSNPN and CDR2 SVGIG (reference sequence). In DNA, the CDR3 is TGTGCCTGGGGCAAGGGCAGCAACTATGGCTACACCTTC. This sequence encodes CAWGKGSNYGYTF.

This clonotype has a count of ten or more. CDR3 amino acids: CASSVDAQTGNTIYF. CDR3 bases: TGTGCCAGCAGTGTCGACGCGCAGACTGGAAACACCATATATTTT. The V gene is TRBV12-3 or TRBV12-4, the J gene TRBJ1-3; D gene unclear. Trimming cost V 5 bases and J 2 bases, with 13 bases left between them. The CDR3 has 15 amino acids.

V usage is TRBV7-2 and J usage is TRBJ1-5; D gene uncertain. The germline CDR1 and CDR2 sequences are SGHTA and FQGNSA. V lost 5 bases and J 2 bases, leaving 22 bases between the germline ends. This CDR3 is 18 amino acids long. The chain's CDR3 is CASSAPLGRSQGNQPQHF. The DNA of the CDR3 is TGTGCCAGCAGCGCCCCGCTGGGCAGATCGCAGGGCAATCAGCCCCAGCATTTT.

The chain has TRBV25-1 and TRBJ1-6; possible D gene TRBD1, 6 bases. Trimming removed 3 bases at V and 3 bases at J, with 12 bases between. Germline assignment: CDR1 MGHDK and CDR2 SYGVNS. CDR3 length: 16 residues. The CDR3 spells CASSELRDNYNSPLHF. CDR3 sequence (DNA): TGTGCCAGCAGTGAGCTTCGGGACAACTATAATTCACCCCTCCACTTT.

This clonotype was observed a handful of times. The V and J genes are TRBV2 and TRBJ2-3; TRBD2 matches at 11 bases. The CDR3 spans 15 residues. Germline trimming cut 6 bases from V and 4 bases from J; bases unmatched to any gene: 6. In germline, CDR1 is SNHLY, CDR2 FYNNEI. CDR3 in DNA: TGTGCCAGCAGCCTTAGCGGGAGGGCCGCAGATACGCAGTATTTT. Translation gives CASSLSGRAADTQYF.

The CDR3 DNA follows: TGTGCCAGCAGCCATCTCCCCGGGACTACAACTAATGAAAAACTGTTTTTT. The encoded protein is CASSHLPGTTTNEKLFF. The chain uses TRBV7-8 and TRBJ1-4, with D maybe TRBD1 (5 bases). This CDR3 is 17 amino acids long. Germline V lookup: CDR1 SGHVS, CDR2 FQNEAQ. Trimming cost V 5 bases and J 0 bases, with 16 bases left between them.

This chain connects TRBV7-8 to TRBJ2-7, with D tentatively TRBD1 (6 bases). Trimming removed 8 bases at V and 3 bases at J, with 23 bases between. In germline, CDR1 is SGHVS, CDR2 FQNEAQ. The CDR3 totals 16 residues. This chain's CDR3 is CASSPSGNTGFYEQYF. The CDR3 coding sequence is TGTGCCAGCTCACCATCGGGGAATACAGGGTTCTACGAGCAGTACTTC.

This clonotype has ten or more counts. The V call is TRBV2, the J call TRBJ2-7; tentatively, D is TRBD1 (6 bases). CDR1 and CDR2 (germline): SNHLY, FYNNEI. Trimming pared 5 bases from V and 5 bases from J, leaving 16 bases between. The CDR3 runs to 14 residues. The CDR3 loop is CASSPGQGRDEQYF. For the CDR3, the DNA is TGTGCCAGCAGTCCGGGACAAGGGCGGGACGAGCAGTACTTC. Filled out from reference TRBV2 and TRBJ2-7, the complete variable domain reads EPEVTQTPSHQVTQMGQEVILRCVPISNHLYFYWYRQILGQKVEFLVSFYNNEISEKSEIFDDQFSVERPDGSNFTLKIRSTKLEDSAMYFCASSPGQGRDEQYFGPGTRLTVT.

This clonotype was recorded many times. V and J are TRBV10-2 and TRBJ2-7; no definite D call. In germline, CDR1 is WSHSY, CDR2 SAAADI. CDR3 size: 12 residues. The V end lost 2 bases, the J end lost 3 bases, and 5 bases lay between the germline ends. CDR3 protein: CASSEEVYEQYF. The CDR3, as DNA: TGCGCCAGCAGTGAGGAGGTCTACGAGCAGTACTTC.

The chain carries TRBV27 and TRBJ2-7; 8 bases align to TRBD1. The CDR3 is 14 residues long. Trimming removed 4 bases from V and 5 bases from J; junction bases left unmatched: 7. Germline CDR1 is MNHEY and CDR2 is SMNVEV (reference sequence). The CDR3 loop is CASSSSDRAHEQYF. Written as DNA, the CDR3 is TGTGCCAGCAGTTCCTCGGACAGGGCCCACGAGCAGTACTTC.

This clonotype was detected many times. The chain employs TRBV5-1 and TRBJ1-2, with 8 bases lining up with TRBD1. Trimming cost V 3 bases and J 8 bases; bases outside gene matches: 6. This CDR3 spans 13 amino acids. From germline, CDR1 is SGHRS and CDR2 YFSETQ. CDR3 protein: CASSSQGAKGYTF. CDR3 DNA: TGCGCCAGCAGCTCTCAGGGGGCGAAAGGCTACACCTTC.

The chain links TRBV11-2 to TRBJ2-6, with a tentative D call TRBD1 (5 bases). The CDR3 contains 14 residues. CDR1 SGHAT and CDR2 FQNNGV come from the germline V gene. With 8 bases removed from V and 4 bases from J, the gap between germline ends came to 12 bases. The CDR3 DNA reads TGTGCCAGCCAACAGGTGTTCGGGGCCAACGTCCTGACTTTC. This sequence encodes CASQQVFGANVLTF.

The genes are TRBV7-9 and TRBJ2-7; TRBD2 matches 10 bases. Germline trimming cut 3 bases from V and 4 bases from J; bases unmatched to any gene: 9. The CDR3 extends over 16 amino acids. CDR1 SEHNR and CDR2 FQNEAQ come from the germline V gene (reference sequence). CDR3 residues: CASSLGGTSDPYEQYF. CDR3 sequence (DNA): TGTGCCAGCAGCTTGGGAGGGACTAGCGATCCTTACGAGCAGTACTTC.

This clonotype was observed at least ten times. The chain carries TRBV3-1 and TRBJ2-7, with D perhaps matching TRBD2 (6 bases). V was clipped by 4 bases and J by 5 bases, with 15 bases between them. Germline CDR1 is LGHDT and CDR2 is YNNKEL (reference sequence). The CDR3 runs to 14 residues. The CDR3 loop is CASSPPLAANEQYF. CDR3 nucleotides: TGTGCCAGCAGCCCTCCACTAGCAGCTAACGAGCAGTACTTC.

This clonotype showed up just once. A much larger clone sits a single nucleotide away, making a read error possible. The chain couples TRBV7-9 to TRBJ2-7; D not resolved. The CDR3 is 14 residues long. Trimming pared 3 bases from V and 0 bases from J, leaving 9 bases between. The germline CDR1 and CDR2 sequences are SEHNR and FQNEAQ (reference sequence). CDR3 coding DNA: TGTGCCAGCAGCTTCGAAACTCTCTCCTACGAGCAGTACTTC. Residues: CASSFETLSYEQYF.

The chain recombines TRBV10-3 with TRBJ2-7; TRBD2 matches at 12 bases. V trimming: 6 bases; J trimming: 3 bases; junction bases outside the gene matches: 6. Germline V gene data show CDR1 as ENHRY and CDR2 as SYGVKD. CDR3 length equals 15 residues. CDR3 protein: CAISPGLAGIYEQYF. CDR3 bases: TGTGCCATCAGCCCAGGACTAGCGGGAATCTACGAGCAGTACTTC.

This clonotype was observed once. The chain's CDR3 is CASSQGQGFSYEQYF. In DNA form, the CDR3 reads TGTGCCAGCTCACAGGGACAGGGTTTTTCCTACGAGCAGTACTTC. This sequence joins TRBV18 and TRBJ2-7, with 9 bases fitting TRBD1. From germline, CDR1 is KGHSH and CDR2 LQKENI. This CDR3 spans 15 amino acids. J was trimmed by 1 base and V by 4 bases; bases with no gene match: 5.

This clonotype showed up many times. The chain is built from TRBV19 and TRBJ2-2, with 7 positions matching TRBD1. Germline CDR1 reads LNHDA; CDR2 reads SQIVND (reference sequence). After removal of 6 bases from V and 5 bases from J, the junction contained 6 bases not matched to a gene. This CDR3 spans 14 amino acids. The CDR3 DNA reads TGTGCCAGTAGCCGTACAGGGGAGACCGGGGAGCTGTTTTTT. Its protein is CASSRTGETGELFF.

In its sample, this clonotype was seen a few times. The V gene is TRBV5-1, the J gene TRBJ1-2, with D unclear. Germline lookup yields CDR1 SGHRS and CDR2 YFSETQ. Trimming took 3 bases from V and 4 from J, leaving 13 bases between them. CDR3 size: 14 residues. CDR3 nucleotide sequence: TGCGCCAGCAGCTCCCTTCCAGTAATCTATGGCTACACCTTC. Protein product: CASSSLPVIYGYTF.

In its sample, this clonotype was seen many times. This chain connects TRBV3-1 to TRBJ2-7; 7 bases agree with TRBD1. From germline, CDR1 is LGHDT and CDR2 YNNKEL (reference sequence). This CDR3 comprises 13 residues. V shed 1 base, J shed 5 bases, and the junction held 2 bases outside the gene matches. This CDR3 is CASSQGDRDEQYF. The CDR3 DNA is TGTGCCAGCAGCCAAGGAGACAGGGACGAGCAGTACTTC.

A word on this clonotype: At one boundary the junction diverges from the germline segment, which might be a read error. This sequence joins TRBV6-5 and TRBJ1-1, with D possibly being TRBD1 (5 bases). Germline assignment: CDR1 MNHEY and CDR2 SVGAGI. The CDR3 consists of 14 residues. DNA for the CDR3: TGTGTCAGCAGTCCGGGACTTTTGAACACTGAAGCTTTCTTT. As protein: CVSSPGLLNTEAFF.

Many counts were recorded for this clonotype. V usage is TRBV7-9 and J usage is TRBJ1-3, with D unresolved. Germline assignment: CDR1 SEHNR and CDR2 FQNEAQ (reference sequence). The CDR3 is 14 amino acids. V was trimmed by 5 bases and J by 9 bases, leaving 17 bases between them. The CDR3 loop is CASSRAVLLFTIYF. The CDR3 coding sequence is TGTGCCAGCAGCCGCGCGGTCCTCTTATTCACCATATATTTT.

V gene TRBV10-1 combines with J gene TRBJ1-2; 9 bases map to TRBD1. V dropped 6 bases and J dropped 6; count of bases not matched to a gene: 5. The V gene's germline CDR1 is WNHNN and CDR2 SYGVQD (reference sequence). The CDR3 is 13 amino acids. In DNA, the CDR3 is TGCGCCAGCAGCACAGGGGGCCGGGATGGCTACACCTTC. Its protein product is CASSTGGRDGYTF.

This CDR3 reads CAWSQPGSRGYTF. In nucleotides, the CDR3 is TGTGCCTGGAGTCAGCCAGGGTCGAGGGGCTACACCTTC. This sequence joins TRBV30 and TRBJ1-2, with D tentatively TRBD1 (5 bases). Germline-derived CDR1 and CDR2 are GTSNPN and SVGIG (reference sequence). Trimming stripped 2 bases from V and 8 bases from J, with 15 bases between. The CDR3 covers 13 residues. The entire variable domain, with the rest obtained from reference TRBV30 and TRBJ1-2, is as follows: SQTIHQWPATLVQPVGSPLSLECTVEGTSNPNLYWYRQAAGRGLQLLFYSVGIGQISSEVPQNLSASRPQDRQFILSSKKLLLSDSGFYLCAWSQPGSRGYTFGSGTRLTVV.

The J gene is TRBJ1-5, the V gene TRBV6-5; 7 positions agree with TRBD1. CDR3 length equals 15 residues. CDR1 and CDR2 (germline): MNHEY, SVGAGI. Trimming at V came to 2 bases and at J to 7 bases, leaving 8 bases not matched to a gene. The CDR3 nucleotides are TGTGCCAGCAGTTACAGCCCCGACAGGGCCCAGCCCCAGCATTTT. Its translation: CASSYSPDRAQPQHF.

This clonotype was seen repeatedly, ten times or more. CDR3 DNA sequence: TGTGCCAGCAGCCTCGGACGGTATAGCAATCAGCCCCAGCATTTT. Its protein product is CASSLGRYSNQPQHF. V usage is TRBV28 and J usage is TRBJ1-5; D is undetermined. Trimming cost V 6 bases and J 0 bases, with 12 bases left between them. Germline V lookup: CDR1 MDHEN, CDR2 SYDVKM. The CDR3 spans 15 residues.

This chain joins TRBV6-1 and TRBJ1-5; 8 nucleotides match TRBD1. The CDR3 has 14 residues. V was pared by 6 bases and J by 14 bases, with 15 bases of the junction left unmatched. Germline V gene lookup returns CDR1 MNHNS and CDR2 SASEGT. The DNA of the CDR3 is TGTGCCAGCAGCTACTCACGACAGGGGTTGTCCGAGCATTTT. Amino acid sequence: CASSYSRQGLSEHF.

The genes are TRBV29-1 and TRBJ2-2; D is unclear. Germline V gives CDR1 SQVTM, CDR2 ANQGSEA. Trimming shortened V by 0 bases and J by 6 bases, and 8 bases separated the two germline ends. This CDR3 spans 13 amino acids. The chain's CDR3 is CSVEDSRAGELFF. For the CDR3, the DNA is TGCAGCGTTGAAGATTCACGAGCCGGGGAGCTGTTTTTT.